This T cell receptor (beta chain) was captured by sequencing in a study of cytomegalovirus exposure and HLA in healthy donors. Findings of the study overall: Three CMV-associated chains proved CMV antigen-specific in vitro. About 150 TCR beta chains were listed as cytomegalovirus-associated.

All donors participated as healthy donors of bone marrow. Primers for the PCR totalled 60 Vbeta and 13 Jbeta. Clones were sequenced by immunoSEQ multiplex PCR, and TCRdb holds only the in-frame ones, with some missing. The table shows 95,000 to 100,000 clones, with over 70% occurring only once. The CDR3 consists of 16 residues. V dropped 5 bases and J dropped 3 bases, with 20 bases sitting between them. Germline loops: CDR1 GTSNPN, CDR2 SVGIG (reference sequence). To note about this clone: Its antigen remains unidentified.

The sequence derives from a man aged 50 to 59 in good health and CMV-seronegative. The V gene is TRBV30, the J gene TRBJ1-5, with a tentative D call TRBD1 (5 bases). Sequenced material: PBMCs. The DNA of the CDR3 is TGTGCCTGGCGAAGAGGCGGGACGGGCAACAATCAGCCCCAGCATTTT. It yields the protein CAWRRGGTGNNQPQHF.